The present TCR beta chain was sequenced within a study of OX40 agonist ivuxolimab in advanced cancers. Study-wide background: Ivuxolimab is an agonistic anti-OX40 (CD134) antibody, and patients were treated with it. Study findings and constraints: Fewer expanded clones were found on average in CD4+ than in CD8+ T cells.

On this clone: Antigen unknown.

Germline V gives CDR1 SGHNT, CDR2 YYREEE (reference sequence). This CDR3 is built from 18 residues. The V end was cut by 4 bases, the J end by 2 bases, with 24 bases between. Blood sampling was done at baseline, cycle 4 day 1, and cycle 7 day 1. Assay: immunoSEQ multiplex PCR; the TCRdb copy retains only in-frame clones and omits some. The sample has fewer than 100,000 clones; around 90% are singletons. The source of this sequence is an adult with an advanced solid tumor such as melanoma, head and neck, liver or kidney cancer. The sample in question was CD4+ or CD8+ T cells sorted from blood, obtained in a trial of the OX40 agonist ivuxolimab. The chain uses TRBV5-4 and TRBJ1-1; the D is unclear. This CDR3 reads CASSRPGGAGRYNTEAFF. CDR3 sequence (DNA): TGTGCCAGCAGCCGGCCGGGCGGTGCAGGCAGATACAACACTGAAGCTTTCTTT.